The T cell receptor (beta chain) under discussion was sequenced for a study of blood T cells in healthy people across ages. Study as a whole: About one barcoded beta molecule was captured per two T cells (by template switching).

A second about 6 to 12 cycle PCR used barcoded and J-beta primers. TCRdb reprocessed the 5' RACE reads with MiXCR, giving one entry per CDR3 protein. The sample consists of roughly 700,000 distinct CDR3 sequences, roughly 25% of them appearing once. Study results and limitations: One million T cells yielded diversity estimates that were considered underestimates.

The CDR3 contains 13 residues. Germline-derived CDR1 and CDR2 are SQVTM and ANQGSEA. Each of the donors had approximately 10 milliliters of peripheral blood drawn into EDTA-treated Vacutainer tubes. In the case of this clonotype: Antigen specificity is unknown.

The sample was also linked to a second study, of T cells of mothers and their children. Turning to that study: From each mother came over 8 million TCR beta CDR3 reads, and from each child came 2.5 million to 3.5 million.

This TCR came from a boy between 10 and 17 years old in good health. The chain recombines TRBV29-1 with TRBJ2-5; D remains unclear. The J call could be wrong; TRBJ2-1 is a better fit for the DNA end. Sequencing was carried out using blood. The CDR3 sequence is CSAGRRFGNEQFF. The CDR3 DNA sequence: TGCAGCGCCGGCCGGCGGTTTGGGAATGAGCAGTTCTTC.